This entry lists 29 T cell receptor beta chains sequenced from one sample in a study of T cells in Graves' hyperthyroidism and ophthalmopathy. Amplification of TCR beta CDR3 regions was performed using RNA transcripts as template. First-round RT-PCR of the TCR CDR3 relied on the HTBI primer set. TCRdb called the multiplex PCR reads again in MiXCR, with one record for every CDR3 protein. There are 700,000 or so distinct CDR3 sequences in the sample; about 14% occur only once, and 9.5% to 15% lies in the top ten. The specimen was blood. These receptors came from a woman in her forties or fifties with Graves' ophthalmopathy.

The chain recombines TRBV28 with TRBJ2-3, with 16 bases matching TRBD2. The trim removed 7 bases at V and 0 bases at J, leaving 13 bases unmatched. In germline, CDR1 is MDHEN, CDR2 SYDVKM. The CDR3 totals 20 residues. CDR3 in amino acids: CASTYSGLAGGIPSTDTQYF. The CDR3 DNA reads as TGTGCCAGCACCTATTCGGGACTAGCGGGAGGGATACCTAGCACAGATACGCAGTATTTT.

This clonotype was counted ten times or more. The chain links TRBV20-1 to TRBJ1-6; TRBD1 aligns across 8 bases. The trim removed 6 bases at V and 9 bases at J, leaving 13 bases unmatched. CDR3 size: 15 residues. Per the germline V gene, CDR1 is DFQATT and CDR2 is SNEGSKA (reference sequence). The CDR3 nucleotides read TGCAGTGCGAGGACAGGGAAAGGGCATCCTTCACCCCTCCACTTT. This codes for CSARTGKGHPSPLHF.

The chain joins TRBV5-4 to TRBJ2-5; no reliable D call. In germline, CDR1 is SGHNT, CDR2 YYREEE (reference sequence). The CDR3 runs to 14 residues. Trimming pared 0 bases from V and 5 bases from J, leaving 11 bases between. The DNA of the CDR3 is TGTGCCAGCAGCTTGGATCTGTTTGGGGAGACCCAGTACTTC. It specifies CASSLDLFGETQYF.

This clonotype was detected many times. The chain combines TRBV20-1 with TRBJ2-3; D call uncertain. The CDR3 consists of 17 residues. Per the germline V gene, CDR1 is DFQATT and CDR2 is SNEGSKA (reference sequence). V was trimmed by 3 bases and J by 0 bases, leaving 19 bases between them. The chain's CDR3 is CSASGHGPGPSTDTQYF. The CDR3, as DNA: TGCAGTGCTAGTGGGCACGGGCCGGGCCCTAGCACAGATACGCAGTATTTT.

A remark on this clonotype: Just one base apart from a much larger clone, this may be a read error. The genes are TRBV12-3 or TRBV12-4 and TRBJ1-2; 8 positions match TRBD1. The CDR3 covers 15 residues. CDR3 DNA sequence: TGTGCCAGCAGTTTAGCCCAGGGGGCTAACTATGGCTACGCCTTC. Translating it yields CASSLAQGANYGYAF.

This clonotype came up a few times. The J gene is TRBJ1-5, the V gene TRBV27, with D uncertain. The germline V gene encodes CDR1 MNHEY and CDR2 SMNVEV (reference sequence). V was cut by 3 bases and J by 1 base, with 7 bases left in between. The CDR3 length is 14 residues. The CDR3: CASSFADSNQPQHF. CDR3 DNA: TGTGCCAGCAGTTTCGCAGACAGCAATCAGCCCCAGCATTTT.

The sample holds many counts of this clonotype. The CDR3 spells CASTMDRTDTQYF. The CDR3 DNA reads TGTGCCAGCACTATGGACCGCACAGATACGCAGTATTTT. The gene calls are TRBV12-3 or TRBV12-4 and TRBJ2-3; D is uncertain. The CDR3 totals 13 residues. V was shortened by 7 bases and J by 1 base, with 9 bases between the two germline ends.

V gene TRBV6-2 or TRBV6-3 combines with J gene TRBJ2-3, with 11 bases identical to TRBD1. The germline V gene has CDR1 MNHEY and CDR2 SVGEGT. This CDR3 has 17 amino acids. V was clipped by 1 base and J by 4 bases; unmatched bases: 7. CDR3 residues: CASSYFPGQGASDTQYF. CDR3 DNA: TGTGCCAGCAGTTACTTCCCCGGACAGGGGGCGTCAGATACGCAGTATTTT.

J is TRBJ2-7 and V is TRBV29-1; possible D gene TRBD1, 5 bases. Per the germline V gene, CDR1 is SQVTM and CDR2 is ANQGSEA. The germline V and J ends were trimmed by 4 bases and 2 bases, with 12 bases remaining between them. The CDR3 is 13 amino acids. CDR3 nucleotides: TGCAGCGTTGTAACAGGAGTTGCCTACGAGCAGTACTTC. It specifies CSVVTGVAYEQYF.

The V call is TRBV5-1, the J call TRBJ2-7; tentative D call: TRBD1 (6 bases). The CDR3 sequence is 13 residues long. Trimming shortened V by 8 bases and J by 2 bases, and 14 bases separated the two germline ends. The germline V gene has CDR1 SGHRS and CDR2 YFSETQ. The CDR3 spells CASRTEHPYEQYF. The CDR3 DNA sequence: TGCGCCAGTCGGACAGAGCATCCCTACGAGCAGTACTTC.

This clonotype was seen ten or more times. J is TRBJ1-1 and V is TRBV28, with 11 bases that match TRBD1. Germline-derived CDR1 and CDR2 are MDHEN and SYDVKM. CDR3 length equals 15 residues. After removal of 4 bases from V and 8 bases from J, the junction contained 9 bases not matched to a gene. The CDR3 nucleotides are TGTGCCAGCAGTTGGGGGACAGGGGGGTTTAAAGAAGCTTTCTTT. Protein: CASSWGTGGFKEAFF. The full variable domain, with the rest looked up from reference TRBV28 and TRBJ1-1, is DVKVTQSSRYLVKRTGEKVFLECVQDMDHENMFWYRQDPGLGLRLIYFSYDVKMKEKGDIPEGYSVSREKKERFSLILESASTNQTSMYLCASSWGTGGFKEAFFGQGTRLTVV.

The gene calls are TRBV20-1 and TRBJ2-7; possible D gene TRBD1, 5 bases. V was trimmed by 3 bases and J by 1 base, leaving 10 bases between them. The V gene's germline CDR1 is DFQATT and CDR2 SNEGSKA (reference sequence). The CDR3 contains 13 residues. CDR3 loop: CSARPTVSYEQYF. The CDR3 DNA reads TGCAGTGCTAGGCCGACAGTTTCCTACGAGCAGTACTTC.

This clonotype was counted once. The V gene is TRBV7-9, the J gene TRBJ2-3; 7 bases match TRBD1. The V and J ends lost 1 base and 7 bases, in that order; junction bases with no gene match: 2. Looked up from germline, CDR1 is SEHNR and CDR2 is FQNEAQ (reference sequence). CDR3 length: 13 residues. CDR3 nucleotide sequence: TGTGCCAGCAGCTTAGGGGACAGTTATACGCAGTATTTT. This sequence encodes CASSLGDSYTQYF.

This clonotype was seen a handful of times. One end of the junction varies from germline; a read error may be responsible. CDR3: CASSLGLSNSVF. DNA of the CDR3: TGTGCCAGCAGCTTAGGTTTGTCCAACTCGGTCTTC. This rearrangement joins TRBV7-2 to TRBJ2-1; D gene uncertain. Germline V lookup: CDR1 SGHTA, CDR2 FQGNSA. There are 12 residues in the CDR3. Together with reference TRBV7-2 and TRBJ2-1, the CDR3 gives the full variable domain: GAGVSQSPSNKVTEKGKDVELRCDPISGHTALYWYRQSLGQGLEFLIYFQGNSAPDKSGLPSDRFSAERTGGSVSTLTIQRTQQEDSAVYLCASSLGLSNSVFGPGTRLTVL.

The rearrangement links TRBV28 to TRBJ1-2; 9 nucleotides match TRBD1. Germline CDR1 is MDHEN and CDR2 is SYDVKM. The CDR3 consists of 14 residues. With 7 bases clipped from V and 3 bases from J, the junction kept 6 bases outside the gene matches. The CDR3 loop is CASTRDRADYGYTF. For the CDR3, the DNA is TGTGCCAGCACCCGGGACAGGGCGGACTATGGCTACACCTTC.

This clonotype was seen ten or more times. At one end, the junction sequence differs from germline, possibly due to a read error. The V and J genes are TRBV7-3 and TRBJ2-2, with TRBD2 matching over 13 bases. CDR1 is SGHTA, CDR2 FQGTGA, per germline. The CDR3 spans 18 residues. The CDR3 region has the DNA TGTGCCAGCAGCCTAACTGGACTAGCGGGAGAGGGCACCGGGGAGCTGTTTTTT. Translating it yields CASSLTGLAGEGTGELFF.

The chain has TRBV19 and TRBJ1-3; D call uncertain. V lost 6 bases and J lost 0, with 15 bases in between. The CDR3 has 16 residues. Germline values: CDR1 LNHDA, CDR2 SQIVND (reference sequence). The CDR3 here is CASRRTALDSGNTIYF. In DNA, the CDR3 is TGTGCCAGTAGAAGGACGGCACTAGACTCTGGAAACACCATATATTTT.

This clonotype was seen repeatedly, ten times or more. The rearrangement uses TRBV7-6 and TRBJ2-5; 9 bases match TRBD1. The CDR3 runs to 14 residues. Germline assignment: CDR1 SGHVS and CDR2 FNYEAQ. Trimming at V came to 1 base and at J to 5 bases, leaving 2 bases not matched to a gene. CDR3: CASSLDRGHETQYF. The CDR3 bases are TGTGCCAGCAGCTTAGACAGGGGGCATGAGACCCAGTACTTC.

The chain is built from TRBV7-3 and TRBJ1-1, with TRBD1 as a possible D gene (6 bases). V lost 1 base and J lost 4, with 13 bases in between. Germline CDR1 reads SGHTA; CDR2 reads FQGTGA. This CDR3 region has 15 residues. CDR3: CASSLSGGQVTEAFF. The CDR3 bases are TGTGCCAGCAGCTTAAGTGGGGGACAAGTCACTGAAGCTTTCTTT.

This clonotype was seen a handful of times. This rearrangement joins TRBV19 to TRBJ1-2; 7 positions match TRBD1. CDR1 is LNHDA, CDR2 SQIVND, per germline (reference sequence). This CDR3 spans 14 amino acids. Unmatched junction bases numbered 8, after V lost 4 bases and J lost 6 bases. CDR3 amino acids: CASSTTDREDGYTF. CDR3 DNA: TGTGCCAGTAGTACAACAGACAGGGAAGATGGCTACACCTTC. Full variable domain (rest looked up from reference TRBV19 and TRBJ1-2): DGGITQSPKYLFRKEGQNVTLSCEQNLNHDAMYWYRQDPGQGLRLIYYSQIVNDFQKGDIAEGYSVSREKKESFPLTVTSAQKNPTAFYLCASSTTDREDGYTFGSGTRLTVV.

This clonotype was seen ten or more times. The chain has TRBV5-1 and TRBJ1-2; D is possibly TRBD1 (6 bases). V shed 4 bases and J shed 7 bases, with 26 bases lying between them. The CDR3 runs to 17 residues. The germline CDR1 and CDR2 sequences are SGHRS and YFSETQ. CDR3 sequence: CASSTRPGDNDLSGYTF. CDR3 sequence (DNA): TGCGCCAGCAGCACTCGCCCGGGGGACAACGATCTGAGTGGCTACACCTTC.

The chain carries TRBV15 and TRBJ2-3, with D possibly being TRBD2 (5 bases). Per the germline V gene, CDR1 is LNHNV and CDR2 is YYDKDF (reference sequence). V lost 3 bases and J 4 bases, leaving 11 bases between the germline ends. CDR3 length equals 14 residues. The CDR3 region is CATSRRALADTQYF. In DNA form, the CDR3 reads TGTGCCACCAGCAGGAGGGCCCTAGCAGATACGCAGTATTTT. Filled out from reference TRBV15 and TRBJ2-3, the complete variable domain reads DAMVIQNPRYQVTQFGKPVTLSCSQTLNHNVMYWYQQKSSQAPKLLFHYYDKDFNNEADTPDNFQSRRPNTSFCFLDIRSPGLGDTAMYLCATSRRALADTQYFGPGTRLTVL.

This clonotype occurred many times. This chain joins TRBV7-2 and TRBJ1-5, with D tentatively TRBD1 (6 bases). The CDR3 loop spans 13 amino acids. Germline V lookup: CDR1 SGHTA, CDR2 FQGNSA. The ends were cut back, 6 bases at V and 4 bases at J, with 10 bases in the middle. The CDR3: CASSLTGNQPQHF. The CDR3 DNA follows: TGTGCCAGCAGTTTAACAGGGAATCAGCCCCAGCATTTT.

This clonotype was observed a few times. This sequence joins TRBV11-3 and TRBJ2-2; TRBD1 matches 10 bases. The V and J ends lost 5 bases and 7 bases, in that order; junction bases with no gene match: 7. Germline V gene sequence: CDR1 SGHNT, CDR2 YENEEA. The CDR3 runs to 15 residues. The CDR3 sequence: CASSMRQGAFGELFF. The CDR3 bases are TGTGCCAGCAGCATGAGACAGGGGGCTTTCGGGGAGCTGTTTTTT.

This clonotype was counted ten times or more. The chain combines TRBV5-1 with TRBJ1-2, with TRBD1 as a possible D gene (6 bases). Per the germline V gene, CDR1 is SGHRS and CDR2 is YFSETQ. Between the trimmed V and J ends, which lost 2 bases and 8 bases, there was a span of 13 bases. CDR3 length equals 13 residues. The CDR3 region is CASSFTGREGYTF. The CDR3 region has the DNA TGCGCCAGCAGCTTCACAGGGAGGGAAGGCTACACCTTC. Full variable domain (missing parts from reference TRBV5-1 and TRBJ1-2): KAGVTQTPRYLIKTRGQQVTLSCSPISGHRSVSWYQQTPGQGLQFLFEYFSETQRNKGNFPGRFSGRQFSNSRSEMNVSTLELGDSALYLCASSFTGREGYTFGSGTRLTVV.

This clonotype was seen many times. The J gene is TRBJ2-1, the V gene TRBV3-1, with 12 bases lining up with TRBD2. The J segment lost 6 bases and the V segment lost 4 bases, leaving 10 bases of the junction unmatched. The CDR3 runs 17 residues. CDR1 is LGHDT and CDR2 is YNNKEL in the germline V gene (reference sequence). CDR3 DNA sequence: TGTGCCAGCAGCCCCGGCCTAGCGGGAGGGCCGGTCAATGAGCAGTTCTTC. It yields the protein CASSPGLAGGPVNEQFF.

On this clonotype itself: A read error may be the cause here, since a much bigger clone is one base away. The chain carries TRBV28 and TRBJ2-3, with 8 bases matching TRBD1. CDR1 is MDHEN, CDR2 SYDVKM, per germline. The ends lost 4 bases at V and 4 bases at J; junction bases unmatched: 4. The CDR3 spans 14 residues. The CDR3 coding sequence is TGTGCCAGCAGTTCCTGGACAGGGCCAGATACGCAGTATTTT. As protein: CASSSWTGPDTQYF.

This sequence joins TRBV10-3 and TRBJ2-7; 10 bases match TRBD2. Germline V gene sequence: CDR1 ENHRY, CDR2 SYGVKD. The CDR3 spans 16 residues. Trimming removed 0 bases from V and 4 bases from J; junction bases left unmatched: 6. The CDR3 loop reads CAISESPSGSRYEQYF. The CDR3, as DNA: TGTGCCATCAGTGAGTCGCCTAGCGGGAGTAGGTACGAGCAGTACTTC.

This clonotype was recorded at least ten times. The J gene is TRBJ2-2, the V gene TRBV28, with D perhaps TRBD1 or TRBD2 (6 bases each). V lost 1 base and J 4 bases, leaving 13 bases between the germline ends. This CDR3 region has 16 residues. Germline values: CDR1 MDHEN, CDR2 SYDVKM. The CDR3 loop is CASSLFGGLSTGELFF. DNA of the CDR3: TGTGCCAGCAGTTTATTTGGGGGGCTTAGCACCGGGGAGCTGTTTTTT. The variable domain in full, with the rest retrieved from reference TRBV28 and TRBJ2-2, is DVKVTQSSRYLVKRTGEKVFLECVQDMDHENMFWYRQDPGLGLRLIYFSYDVKMKEKGDIPEGYSVSREKKERFSLILESASTNQTSMYLCASSLFGGLSTGELFFGEGSRLTVL.